This T cell receptor beta chain appears in the sequencing data of a study of Ad26.COV2.S vaccination and SARS-CoV-2 variants. Overall study: It was the COV1001 Ad26.COV2.S trial arm that included the donor. Each vaccinee took Ad26.COV2.S intramuscularly, once or twice 56 days apart.

The CDR3 sequence is 17 residues long. CDR1 is MNHEY and CDR2 is SMNVEV in the germline V gene (reference sequence). V was shortened by 1 base and J by 1 base, with 14 bases between the two germline ends. Method: immunoSEQ multiplex PCR; TCRdb's copy keeps in-frame clones and lacks some. In the table there are 400,000 to 450,000 clones, approximately 92% of which are singletons. Treatment denoted: some 19 received Ad26.COV2.S at low or high dose, single or two shots; about 5 received placebo; per-sample allocation not given. Sampling occurred on day 63 after the first vaccine or placebo injection. Remarks on this clone: Its antigen is unidentified.

The study's findings and limits: Total T cell responses were possibly underestimated by TCR breadth and depth analyses. The study found higher spike-specific TCR breadth in vaccine than placebo recipients.

The receptor's source is a person aged 18 to 59 who received the Ad26.COV2.S COVID-19 vaccine or a placebo. The sequences come from peripheral blood, collected in a trial of Ad26.COV2.S vaccine versus placebo. The chain joins TRBV27 to TRBJ1-5, with a possible D match to TRBD1 (5 bases). CDR3 nucleotides: TGTGCCAGCAGTTTATATTCAGGGACGGCGAGCAATCAGCCCCAGCATTTT. Translated: CASSLYSGTASNQPQHF.